The T cell receptor (beta chain) described here comes from a study of blood T cell repertoires in COVID-19. Original data processing: Scientists estimated how many nucleated cells there were by amplifying reference gene primers. Method: immunoSEQ multiplex PCR; TCRdb's copy keeps in-frame clones and lacks some. V, J and clone size are those of that table, while D and trimming were read from the DNA. The profile shows 350,000 to 400,000 clones, 89% of them singletons. The sequence derives from a woman in her 30s with COVID-19, enrolled during active disease. The sequencing input was peripheral blood.

This chain's CDR3 is CASSMGGAQDNSPLHF. The CDR3 DNA sequence: TGTGCCAGTAGTATGGGAGGGGCGCAGGATAATTCACCCCTCCACTTT. The V call is TRBV19, the J call TRBJ1-6; TRBD1 might be the D (5 bases). V lost 3 bases and J 5 bases, leaving 14 bases between the germline ends. The CDR3 totals 16 residues. The germline V gene encodes CDR1 LNHDA and CDR2 SQIVND (reference sequence). Together with reference TRBV19 and TRBJ1-6, the CDR3 gives the full variable domain: DGGITQSPKYLFRKEGQNVTLSCEQNLNHDAMYWYRQDPGQGLRLIYYSQIVNDFQKGDIAEGYSVSREKKESFPLTVTSAQKNPTAFYLCASSMGGAQDNSPLHFGNGTRLTVT.